This entry lists 20 T cell receptor beta chains sequenced from one sample in a study of control samples from healthy donors and cancer patients. Assay: immunoSEQ multiplex PCR; the TCRdb copy retains only in-frame clones and omits some. Of some 120,000 clones listed, 85% to 95% were seen once; the top ten hold just over 8.5%. Sequencing was carried out using blood. These receptors all come from a man aged 18 to 29 in good health.

The chain joins TRBV27 to TRBJ2-3; TRBD2 might be the D (7 bases). CDR3 length: 16 amino acids. V lost 4 bases and J 0 bases, leaving 14 bases between the germline ends. Germline V gene sequence: CDR1 MNHEY, CDR2 SMNVEV (reference sequence). The CDR3 reads CASSSRGATSTDTQYF. In nucleotides, the CDR3 is TGTGCCAGCAGTTCTCGGGGGGCCACTAGCACAGATACGCAGTATTTT.

The gene calls are TRBV13 and TRBJ1-4; D possibly corresponds to TRBD1 (5 bases). Trimming removed 2 bases at V and 4 bases at J, with 14 bases between. The germline CDR1 and CDR2 sequences are PRHDT and FYEKMQ (reference sequence). The CDR3 length is 16 residues. CDR3: CASSLFGLGHNEKLFF. For the CDR3, the DNA is TGTGCCAGCAGCTTATTTGGTTTGGGGCATAATGAAAAACTGTTTTTT. Together with reference TRBV13 and TRBJ1-4, the CDR3 gives the full variable domain: AAGVIQSPRHLIKEKRETATLKCYPIPRHDTVYWYQQGPGQDPQFLISFYEKMQSDKGSIPDRFSAQQFSDYHSELNMSSLELGDSALYFCASSLFGLGHNEKLFFGSGTQLSVL.

This chain uses TRBV5-1 with TRBJ2-5; 7 nucleotides align to TRBD1. This CDR3 contains 14 residues. CDR1 is SGHRS and CDR2 is YFSETQ in the germline V gene. The junction had 7 bases not matched to a gene; V was cut back by 3 bases and J by 5 bases. CDR3 in DNA: TGCGCCAGCAGCTCCGCACAGGGGTCGGAGACCCAGTACTTC. Translating it yields CASSSAQGSETQYF. The full variable domain, rest sourced from reference TRBV5-1 and TRBJ2-5, is KAGVTQTPRYLIKTRGQQVTLSCSPISGHRSVSWYQQTPGQGLQFLFEYFSETQRNKGNFPGRFSGRQFSNSRSEMNVSTLELGDSALYLCASSSAQGSETQYFGPGTRLLVL.

This clone appeared a few times. The genes are TRBV7-9 and TRBJ2-7, with D possibly TRBD2 on 6 matching bases. V was pared by 1 base and J by 6 bases, with 13 bases between. Germline V lookup: CDR1 SEHNR, CDR2 FQNEAQ (reference sequence). This CDR3 is built from 14 residues. The CDR3 reads CASSLGGGSGEQYF. The CDR3 nucleotides are TGTGCCAGCAGCTTAGGCGGAGGGTCCGGCGAGCAGTACTTC.

Points on this clone: The junction and the germline gene differ at one end; a read error may be behind it. The sample holds other DNA sequences that translate to the same CDR3. The chain combines TRBV5-1 with TRBJ2-2; the match to TRBD1 covers 10 bases. Looked up from germline, CDR1 is SGHRS and CDR2 is YFSETQ. This CDR3 is 13 amino acids long. The DNA for the CDR3 is TGCGCCAGCGGGACAGGGGCGACGGGGGAACTGTTTTTT. This gives the protein CASGTGATGELFF.

This clone was seen only once. The rearrangement links TRBV18 to TRBJ1-2; 9 bases fit TRBD1. This CDR3 comprises 13 residues. V trimming: 3 bases; J trimming: 8 bases; junction bases outside the gene matches: 4. The germline gives CDR1 KGHSH, CDR2 LQKENI. Here the CDR3 reads CASSPGTGRGYTF. The CDR3 DNA sequence: TGTGCCAGCTCACCCGGGACAGGGAGAGGCTACACCTTC. Full variable domain (rest looked up from reference TRBV18 and TRBJ1-2): NAGVMQNPRHLVRRRGQEARLRCSPMKGHSHVYWYRQLPEEGLKFMVYLQKENIIDESGMPKERFSAEFPKEGPSILRIQQVVRGDSAAYFCASSPGTGRGYTFGSGTRLTVV.

The gene calls are TRBV30 and TRBJ1-2; D possibly corresponds to TRBD1 (6 bases). V was pared by 2 bases and J by 0 bases, with 7 bases between. CDR1 and CDR2 from the germline V gene are GTSNPN and SVGIG (reference sequence). CDR3 length: 13 amino acids. In nucleotides, the CDR3 is TGTGCCTGGAGTAGGGGGACTAACTATGGCTACACCTTC. Translation gives CAWSRGTNYGYTF.

V usage is TRBV3-1 (or the pseudogene TRBV3-2) and J usage is TRBJ1-6; perhaps TRBD1 as D (6 bases). CDR1 is LGHDT and CDR2 is YNNKEL in the germline V gene (reference sequence). The length of the CDR3 is 12 residues. V was cut by 3 bases and J by 12 bases, with 9 bases left in between. The CDR3 loop is CASSQQGLPLHF. In nucleotides, the CDR3 is TGTGCCAGCAGCCAGCAGGGGCTACCCCTCCACTTT.

The chain links TRBV5-1 to TRBJ2-5, with D hard to call. Germline assignment: CDR1 SGHRS and CDR2 YFSETQ. The V gene lost 1 base and the J gene lost 4 bases, with 8 bases spanning the gap. The CDR3 runs to 13 residues. The CDR3 bases are TGCGCCAGCAGCTTGATTCCTGGAGAGACCCAGTACTTC. Protein: CASSLIPGETQYF.

The gene calls are TRBV12-3 or TRBV12-4 and TRBJ2-7, with D hard to call. There are 12 residues in the CDR3. The V end was cut by 2 bases, the J end by 4 bases, with 6 bases between. In nucleotides, the CDR3 is TGTGCCAGCAGTTTAACGTTGTACGAGCAGTACTTC. It translates to CASSLTLYEQYF.

The CDR3 bases are TGTGCCAGCAGTGTCAACAGGGGGCCGAATGAAAAACTGTTTTTT. Its protein product is CASSVNRGPNEKLFF. V usage is TRBV2 and J usage is TRBJ1-4, with 9 positions matching TRBD1. Per the germline V gene, CDR1 is SNHLY and CDR2 is FYNNEI. The J segment lost 5 bases and the V segment lost 4 bases, leaving 5 bases of the junction unmatched. The CDR3 runs 15 residues.

V gene TRBV11-2 combines with J gene TRBJ1-6; D gene uncertain. In germline, CDR1 is SGHAT, CDR2 FQNNGV. The CDR3 sequence is 13 residues long. Trimming took 1 base from V and 8 from J, leaving 6 bases between them. The CDR3 spells CASSLGTDSPLHF. In DNA form, the CDR3 reads TGTGCCAGCAGCTTAGGTACGGATTCACCCCTCCACTTT.

In the case of this clone: An end of the junction differs from the germline gene, which may be a read error. The rearrangement uses TRBV4-2 and TRBJ1-3; D is possibly TRBD1 (5 bases). This CDR3 comprises 17 residues. CDR1 and CDR2 (germline): LGHNA, YNFKEQ. The CDR3 DNA sequence: TGTGCCAGCAGCTCCCAACTGGGGCCAACCTCTGGAAACATCATATATTTT. This translates into CASSSQLGPTSGNIIYF.

V and J are TRBV7-9 and TRBJ2-3; 8 bases map to TRBD1. This CDR3 region has 19 residues. J lost 6 bases, V lost 4 bases, and 21 bases had no gene match. Germline V lookup: CDR1 SEHNR, CDR2 FQNEAQ (reference sequence). This CDR3 is CASSSYPYSWTGKRDTQYF. The CDR3, as DNA: TGTGCCAGCAGCTCTTACCCCTACTCGTGGACAGGGAAAAGGGATACGCAGTATTTT.

The chain couples TRBV6-5 to TRBJ1-1; D might be TRBD1 (5 bases). Germline V CDR1 and CDR2: MNHEY, SVGAGI. The CDR3 has 14 residues. V lost 6 bases and J lost 1, with 12 bases in between. The CDR3 spells CASRGALGNTEAFF. The DNA of the CDR3 is TGTGCCAGCAGAGGGGCACTGGGGAACACTGAAGCTTTCTTT.

The rearrangement uses TRBV7-9 and TRBJ1-2, with 7 bases identical to TRBD1. The length of the CDR3 is 14 residues. Per germline, CDR1 SEHNR and CDR2 FQNEAQ (reference sequence). The ends lost 0 bases at V and 4 bases at J; junction bases unmatched: 2. This CDR3 reads CASSLATGIYGYTF. The CDR3, as DNA: TGTGCCAGCAGCTTAGCGACAGGGATCTATGGCTACACCTTC.

V usage is TRBV12-3 or TRBV12-4 and J usage is TRBJ2-7, with 7 positions matching TRBD1. The CDR3 has 13 amino acids. The V segment lost 7 bases and the J segment 5 bases; nucleotides outside the gene matches: 8. The CDR3 is CASTPGQLDEQYF. The CDR3 DNA follows: TGTGCCAGCACCCCGGGACAGCTCGACGAGCAGTACTTC.

This chain connects TRBV12-3 or TRBV12-4 to TRBJ1-4, with D uncertain. The CDR3 extends over 13 amino acids. The V and J ends lost 3 bases and 4 bases respectively, with 6 bases between them. CDR3 sequence reads: CASSFRVNEKLFF. The DNA for the CDR3 is TGTGCCAGCAGTTTCCGAGTTAATGAAAAACTGTTTTTT.

The chain combines TRBV12-3 or TRBV12-4 with TRBJ1-2, with D unclear. The CDR3 sequence is 12 residues long. V dropped 5 bases and J dropped 4 bases, with 8 bases sitting between them. The CDR3 DNA reads as TGTGCCAGCAGTCCCGAGGGCTATGGCTACACCTTC. This codes for CASSPEGYGYTF.

The genes are TRBV9 and TRBJ2-3; 10 bases map to TRBD2. Germline-derived CDR1 and CDR2 are SGDLS and YYNGEE. The CDR3 totals 18 residues. The V segment lost 0 bases and the J segment 1 base; nucleotides outside the gene matches: 8. Written as DNA, the CDR3 is TGTGCCAGCAGCGTAGTCCCTAGCGGGGGCAGGGGCACAGATACGCAGTATTTT. Encoded protein: CASSVVPSGGRGTDTQYF. Using reference TRBV9 and TRBJ2-3 for the parts outside the CDR3, the full variable domain is DSGVTQTPKHLITATGQRVTLRCSPRSGDLSVYWYQQSLDQGLQFLIQYYNGEERAKGNILERFSAQQFPDLHSELNLSSLELGDSALYFCASSVVPSGGRGTDTQYFGPGTRLTVL.